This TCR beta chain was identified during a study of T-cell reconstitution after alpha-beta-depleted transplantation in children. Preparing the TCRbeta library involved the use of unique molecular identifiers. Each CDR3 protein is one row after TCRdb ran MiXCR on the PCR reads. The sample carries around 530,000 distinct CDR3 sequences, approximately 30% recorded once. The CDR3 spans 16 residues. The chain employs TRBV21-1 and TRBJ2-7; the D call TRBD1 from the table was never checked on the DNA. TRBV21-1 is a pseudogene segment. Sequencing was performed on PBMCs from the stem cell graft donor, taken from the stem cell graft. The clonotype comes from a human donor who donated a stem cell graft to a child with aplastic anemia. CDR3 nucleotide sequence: TGTGCCAGCAGCAAAGCGCACAGGGGGCCCTCCTACGAGCAGTACGTC. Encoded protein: CASSKAHRGPSYEQYV.